This passage covers 25 T cell receptor beta chains from one sample sequenced in a study of blood T cell repertoires in COVID-19. Assay used: immunoSEQ multiplex PCR; TCRdb lists only in-frame clones, some missing. Among some 200,000 clones listed, around 82% were seen once. Sample: peripheral blood. These TCRs come from a woman aged 55 to 70 with acute or convalescent COVID-19.

For the CDR3, the DNA is TGTGCCAGCAGCTTGTTTCAGGGCAGGAACACTGAAGCTTTCTTT. Protein: CASSLFQGRNTEAFF. The chain couples TRBV11-1 to TRBJ1-1; weak D call: TRBD1 (5 bases). The germline V gene has CDR1 SGHAT and CDR2 FQDESV (reference sequence). This CDR3 contains 15 residues. Deletions cut 3 bases from V and 1 base from J, with 12 bases between. The variable domain in full, completed from reference TRBV11-1 and TRBJ1-1, reads EAEVAQSPRYKITEKSQAVAFWCDPISGHATLYWYRQILGQGPELLVQFQDESVVDDSQLPKDRFSAERLKGVDSTLKIQPAELGDSAMYLCASSLFQGRNTEAFFGQGTRLTVV.

V gene TRBV6-6 combines with J gene TRBJ2-7, with no clear D. Germline V gene data show CDR1 as MNHNY and CDR2 as SVGAGI (reference sequence). V was trimmed by 6 bases and J by 1 base, leaving 19 bases between them. The CDR3 totals 16 residues. The CDR3 nucleotides are TGTGCCAGCAGGGGCAAGCAGCAGTTCAAATCCTACGAGCAGTACTTC. Its translation is CASRGKQQFKSYEQYF.

This clone is a singleton in its sample. The J gene is TRBJ2-5, the V gene TRBV4-2, with 7 bases that match TRBD1. Looked up from germline, CDR1 is LGHNA and CDR2 is YNFKEQ. The junction had 5 bases not matched to a gene; V was cut back by 2 bases and J by 2 bases. The CDR3 contains 15 residues. DNA for the CDR3: TGTGCCAGCAGCCAAAGGTTCAGGGGGCAAGAGACCCAGTACTTC. The encoded protein is CASSQRFRGQETQYF.

The chain is built from TRBV3-1 (or the pseudogene TRBV3-2) and TRBJ1-2, with 9 bases matching TRBD1. The J segment lost 5 bases and the V segment lost 1 base, leaving 14 bases of the junction unmatched. The CDR3 has 18 residues. Germline V gene lookup returns CDR1 LGHDT and CDR2 YNNKEL (reference sequence). CDR3 sequence: CASSQVLLGTGNSYGYTF. The CDR3 DNA is TGTGCCAGCAGCCAAGTACTGCTTGGGACAGGGAATTCGTATGGCTACACCTTC.

The V call is TRBV30, the J call TRBJ2-5, with a weak D call TRBD2 (6 bases). CDR3 length: 13 residues. In germline, CDR1 is GTSNPN, CDR2 SVGIG (reference sequence). Trimming removed 2 bases at V and 2 bases at J, with 9 bases between. This CDR3 reads CAWSKGGQETQYF. CDR3 bases: TGTGCCTGGAGTAAAGGAGGGCAAGAGACCCAGTACTTC.

The genes are TRBV19 and TRBJ1-5; TRBD1 agrees at 10 bases. Losses at the gene ends were 7 bases for V and 6 bases for J; bases not matched to a gene: 12. The CDR3 sequence is 16 residues long. Germline values: CDR1 LNHDA, CDR2 SQIVND (reference sequence). The CDR3 reads CASTEQTGGRTQPQHF. The CDR3 nucleotides are TGTGCCAGTACCGAGCAGACAGGGGGCCGGACTCAGCCCCAGCATTTT. Full variable domain (rest looked up from reference TRBV19 and TRBJ1-5): DGGITQSPKYLFRKEGQNVTLSCEQNLNHDAMYWYRQDPGQGLRLIYYSQIVNDFQKGDIAEGYSVSREKKESFPLTVTSAQKNPTAFYLCASTEQTGGRTQPQHFGDGTRLSIL.

This chain connects TRBV18 to TRBJ1-6; D ambiguous. The CDR3 has 15 amino acids. The germline gives CDR1 KGHSH, CDR2 LQKENI. Trimming shortened V by 4 bases and J by 8 bases, and 15 bases separated the two germline ends. Here the CDR3 DNA reads TGTGCCAGCTCACTATTGAGACCCCAGGATTCACCCCTCCACTTT. Translating gives CASSLLRPQDSPLHF.

This chain links TRBV10-3 with TRBJ1-4; 7 nucleotides agree with TRBD1. The CDR3 sequence is 13 residues long. J was trimmed by 4 bases and V by 8 bases; bases with no gene match: 4. Germline V lookup: CDR1 ENHRY, CDR2 SYGVKD. The CDR3 loop is CAIARQGNEKLFF. CDR3 DNA sequence: TGTGCCATCGCACGACAGGGTAATGAAAAACTGTTTTTT.

The rearrangement joins TRBV10-1 to TRBJ1-2, with no clear D. This CDR3 contains 12 residues. Trimming left V 10 bases short and J 8 bases short, with 17 bases between. CDR1 WNHNN and CDR2 SYGVQD come from the germline V gene (reference sequence). CDR3 in amino acids: CATTWGGHGYTF. The CDR3 nucleotides are TGCGCCACCACCTGGGGAGGGCACGGCTACACCTTC.

The chain couples TRBV30 to TRBJ2-7; D remains unclear. CDR1 GTSNPN and CDR2 SVGIG come from the germline V gene (reference sequence). V was shortened by 3 bases and J by 0 bases, with 9 bases between the two germline ends. The CDR3 contains 13 residues. The CDR3 DNA is TGTGCCTGGAGCGTACAGAGCTCCTACGAGCAGTACTTC. Protein sequence: CAWSVQSSYEQYF.

This clone has a single count. This rearrangement joins TRBV19 to TRBJ2-1; 10 positions agree with TRBD1. CDR1 and CDR2 (germline): LNHDA, SQIVND (reference sequence). CDR3 length: 15 amino acids. After removal of 8 bases from V and 7 bases from J, the junction contained 11 bases not matched to a gene. For the CDR3, the DNA is TGTGCCAGTTCATTCGACAGGGGGCTTTGGAATGAGCAGTTCTTC. Its translation: CASSFDRGLWNEQFF.

The V gene is TRBV7-2, the J gene TRBJ2-3, with TRBD2 identical over 8 bases. Germline assignment: CDR1 SGHTA and CDR2 FQGNSA. With 7 bases clipped from V and 2 bases from J, the junction kept 8 bases outside the gene matches. This CDR3 has 15 residues. The CDR3 spells CASKRGGPSTDTQYF. In DNA form, the CDR3 reads TGTGCCAGCAAACGGGGGGGTCCTTCCACAGATACGCAGTATTTT. The whole variable domain, remainder taken from reference TRBV7-2 and TRBJ2-3, is GAGVSQSPSNKVTEKGKDVELRCDPISGHTALYWYRQSLGQGLEFLIYFQGNSAPDKSGLPSDRFSAERTGGSVSTLTIQRTQQEDSAVYLCASKRGGPSTDTQYFGPGTRLTVL.

This clone was seen more than once but under ten times. The chain has TRBV2 and TRBJ1-4; D remains ambiguous. Trimming removed 9 bases at V and 0 bases at J, with 5 bases between. Germline V gene data show CDR1 as SNHLY and CDR2 as FYNNEI. CDR3 length: 12 amino acids. The CDR3 region has the DNA TGTGCCAGTCAGTCAACTAATGAAAAACTGTTTTTT. The encoded protein is CASQSTNEKLFF.

V usage is TRBV9 and J usage is TRBJ2-5; a possible D gene is TRBD2 (5 bases). The germline V gene encodes CDR1 SGDLS and CDR2 YYNGEE. With 0 bases removed from V and 5 bases from J, the gap between germline ends came to 11 bases. This CDR3 is built from 14 residues. In DNA, the CDR3 is TGTGCCAGCAGCGTAGCCGGTTCGGGGGAGACCCAGTACTTC. Translating it yields CASSVAGSGETQYF.

The V gene is TRBV19, the J gene TRBJ2-7, with D possibly being TRBD1 (6 bases). Germline CDR1 is LNHDA and CDR2 is SQIVND (reference sequence). This CDR3 spans 13 amino acids. V was trimmed by 6 bases and J by 5 bases, leaving 14 bases between them. The CDR3 spells CASSAPQGHEQYF. The CDR3 coding sequence is TGTGCCAGTAGCGCCCCACAGGGACACGAGCAGTACTTC.

This clone was picked up a small number of times. This chain links TRBV28 with TRBJ1-1; 10 nucleotides align to TRBD1. V gave up 6 bases and J gave up 1 base; unmatched junction bases: 2. The germline V gene has CDR1 MDHEN and CDR2 SYDVKM. This CDR3 is 14 amino acids long. The CDR3 bases are TGTGCCAGCAGGGACAGGGGGGCGAACACTGAAGCTTTCTTT. Its protein product is CASRDRGANTEAFF.

The CDR3 region has the DNA TGTGCCAGCAGCCAATCAGGGATCCTCTTGTACGAGCAGTACTTC. It is translated as CASSQSGILLYEQYF. The genes are TRBV14 and TRBJ2-7; a weak D match, TRBD1 (5 bases). CDR1 is SGHDN and CDR2 is FVKESK in the germline V gene. The CDR3 sequence is 15 residues long. V shed 2 bases and J shed 4 bases, with 15 bases lying between them.

The count of this clone is one. The chain joins TRBV3-1 (or the pseudogene TRBV3-2) to TRBJ1-6; D gene unclear. The CDR3 loop spans 18 amino acids. Per germline, CDR1 LGHDT and CDR2 YNNKEL (reference sequence). V lost 10 bases to trimming and J lost 4 bases, with 26 bases between them. The CDR3 bases are TGTGCCACCTCCTCCCTCCCCCTTCCGTTCGGGTATAATTCACCCCTCCACTTT. The encoded protein is CATSSLPLPFGYNSPLHF.

The V call is TRBV7-9, the J call TRBJ1-2; D is undetermined. Germline values: CDR1 SEHNR, CDR2 FQNEAQ (reference sequence). This CDR3 has 14 residues. Between the trimmed V and J ends, which lost 1 base and 0 bases, there was a span of 6 bases. Here the CDR3 reads CASSLDITNYGYTF. CDR3 nucleotides: TGTGCCAGCAGCTTAGACATAACTAACTATGGCTACACCTTC. Filled out from reference TRBV7-9 and TRBJ1-2, the complete variable domain reads DTGVSQNPRHKITKRGQNVTFRCDPISEHNRLYWYRQTLGQGPEFLTYFQNEAQLEKSRLLSDRFSAERPKGSFSTLEIQRTEQGDSAMYLCASSLDITNYGYTFGSGTRLTVV.

The rearrangement links TRBV12-3 or TRBV12-4 to TRBJ1-2; D gene uncertain. The CDR3 runs 13 residues. The V and J ends lost 2 bases and 4 bases respectively, with 8 bases between them. CDR3 amino acids: CASSLPESYGYTF. The DNA of the CDR3 is TGTGCCAGCAGTTTACCCGAGAGCTATGGCTACACCTTC.

The chain joins TRBV6-1 to TRBJ2-1; 7 bases agree with TRBD1. CDR3 length: 15 residues. V lost 1 base to trimming and J lost 3 bases; unmatched junction nucleotides: 3. Germline CDR1 reads MNHNS; CDR2 reads SASEGT. CDR3 loop: CASSEDRGNYNEQFF. CDR3 DNA: TGTGCCAGCAGTGAAGACAGGGGCAACTACAATGAGCAGTTCTTC.

This clone was detected a few times. The V call is TRBV27, the J call TRBJ2-7, with D perhaps TRBD1 (8 bases). The V end was cut by 2 bases, the J end by 4 bases, with 12 bases between. There are 14 residues in the CDR3. Germline CDR1 is MNHEY and CDR2 is SMNVEV (reference sequence). CDR3 residues: CASSLTGGGYEQYF. In DNA, the CDR3 is TGTGCCAGCAGTTTAACAGGGGGGGGGTACGAGCAGTACTTC.

This clone was picked up one time. CDR3 sequence (DNA): TGTGCCACCAGCAGGATCGATAACCAGGGATACAATGAGCAGTTCTTC. It encodes CATSRIDNQGYNEQFF. This chain joins TRBV15 and TRBJ2-1, with D possibly matching TRBD1 (5 bases). The germline V gene has CDR1 LNHNV and CDR2 YYDKDF (reference sequence). The CDR3 runs to 16 residues. The germline V and J ends were trimmed by 3 bases and 4 bases, with 16 bases remaining between them.

The chain couples TRBV30 to TRBJ1-1; 8 positions match TRBD1. CDR1 and CDR2 from the germline V gene are GTSNPN and SVGIG (reference sequence). The CDR3 sequence is 14 residues long. The V and J ends lost 3 bases and 3 bases, in that order; junction bases with no gene match: 6. The DNA for the CDR3 is TGTGCCTGGAGCCTGGGACAGGCGGACACTGAAGCTTTCTTT. Its protein product is CAWSLGQADTEAFF.

This chain links TRBV4-2 with TRBJ2-3; 8 bases align to TRBD1. This CDR3 region has 16 residues. Germline CDR1 is LGHNA and CDR2 is YNFKEQ. The ends lost 4 bases at V and 0 bases at J; junction bases unmatched: 6. The CDR3 region has the DNA TGTGCCAGCAGCCTGAGACAGGGGCGAAGCACAGATACGCAGTATTTT. Encoded protein: CASSLRQGRSTDTQYF.